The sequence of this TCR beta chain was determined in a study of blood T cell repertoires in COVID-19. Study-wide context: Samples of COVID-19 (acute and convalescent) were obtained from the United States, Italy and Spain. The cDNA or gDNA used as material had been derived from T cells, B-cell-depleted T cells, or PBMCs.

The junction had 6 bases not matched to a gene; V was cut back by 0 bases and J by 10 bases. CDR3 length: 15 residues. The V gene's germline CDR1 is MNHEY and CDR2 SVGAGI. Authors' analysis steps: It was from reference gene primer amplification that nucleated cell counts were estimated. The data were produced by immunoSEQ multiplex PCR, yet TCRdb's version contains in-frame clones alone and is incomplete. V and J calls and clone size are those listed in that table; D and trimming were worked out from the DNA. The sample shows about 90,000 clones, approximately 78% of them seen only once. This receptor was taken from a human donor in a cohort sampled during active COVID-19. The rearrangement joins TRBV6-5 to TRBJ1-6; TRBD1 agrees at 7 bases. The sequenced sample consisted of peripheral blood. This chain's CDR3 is CASSYSTRDRSPLHF. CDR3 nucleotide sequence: TGTGCCAGCAGTTACTCGACAAGGGACAGATCACCCCTCCACTTT.